The present entry profiles one T cell receptor beta chain with its context. This record belongs to a study of blood T cell repertoires in COVID-19. How the authors handled the data: For nucleated cells, counts were estimated from reference gene primer amplification. Sequencing was performed with immunoSEQ multiplex PCR; in TCRdb, only in-frame clones are kept and a portion is missing. The V and J calls and the clone size are those of that table, but D and trimming were determined from the DNA. The data contain about 170,000 clones, about 83% of them singletons. It was during active infection that Seattle patients were enrolled and then longitudinally followed. Per the germline V gene, CDR1 is WNHNN and CDR2 is SYGVQD (reference sequence). The CDR3 spans 15 residues. V was trimmed by 1 base and J by 5 bases, leaving 14 bases between them.

Sequenced input: peripheral blood. This clonotype was obtained from a woman older than 75 with COVID-19, enrolled during active disease. The rearrangement joins TRBV10-1 to TRBJ2-5, with D tentatively TRBD2 (5 bases). The CDR3 DNA is TGCGCCAGCAGTGAGTTCTTTTTGGGAGAGGAGACCCAGTACTTC. It is translated as CASSEFFLGEETQYF.